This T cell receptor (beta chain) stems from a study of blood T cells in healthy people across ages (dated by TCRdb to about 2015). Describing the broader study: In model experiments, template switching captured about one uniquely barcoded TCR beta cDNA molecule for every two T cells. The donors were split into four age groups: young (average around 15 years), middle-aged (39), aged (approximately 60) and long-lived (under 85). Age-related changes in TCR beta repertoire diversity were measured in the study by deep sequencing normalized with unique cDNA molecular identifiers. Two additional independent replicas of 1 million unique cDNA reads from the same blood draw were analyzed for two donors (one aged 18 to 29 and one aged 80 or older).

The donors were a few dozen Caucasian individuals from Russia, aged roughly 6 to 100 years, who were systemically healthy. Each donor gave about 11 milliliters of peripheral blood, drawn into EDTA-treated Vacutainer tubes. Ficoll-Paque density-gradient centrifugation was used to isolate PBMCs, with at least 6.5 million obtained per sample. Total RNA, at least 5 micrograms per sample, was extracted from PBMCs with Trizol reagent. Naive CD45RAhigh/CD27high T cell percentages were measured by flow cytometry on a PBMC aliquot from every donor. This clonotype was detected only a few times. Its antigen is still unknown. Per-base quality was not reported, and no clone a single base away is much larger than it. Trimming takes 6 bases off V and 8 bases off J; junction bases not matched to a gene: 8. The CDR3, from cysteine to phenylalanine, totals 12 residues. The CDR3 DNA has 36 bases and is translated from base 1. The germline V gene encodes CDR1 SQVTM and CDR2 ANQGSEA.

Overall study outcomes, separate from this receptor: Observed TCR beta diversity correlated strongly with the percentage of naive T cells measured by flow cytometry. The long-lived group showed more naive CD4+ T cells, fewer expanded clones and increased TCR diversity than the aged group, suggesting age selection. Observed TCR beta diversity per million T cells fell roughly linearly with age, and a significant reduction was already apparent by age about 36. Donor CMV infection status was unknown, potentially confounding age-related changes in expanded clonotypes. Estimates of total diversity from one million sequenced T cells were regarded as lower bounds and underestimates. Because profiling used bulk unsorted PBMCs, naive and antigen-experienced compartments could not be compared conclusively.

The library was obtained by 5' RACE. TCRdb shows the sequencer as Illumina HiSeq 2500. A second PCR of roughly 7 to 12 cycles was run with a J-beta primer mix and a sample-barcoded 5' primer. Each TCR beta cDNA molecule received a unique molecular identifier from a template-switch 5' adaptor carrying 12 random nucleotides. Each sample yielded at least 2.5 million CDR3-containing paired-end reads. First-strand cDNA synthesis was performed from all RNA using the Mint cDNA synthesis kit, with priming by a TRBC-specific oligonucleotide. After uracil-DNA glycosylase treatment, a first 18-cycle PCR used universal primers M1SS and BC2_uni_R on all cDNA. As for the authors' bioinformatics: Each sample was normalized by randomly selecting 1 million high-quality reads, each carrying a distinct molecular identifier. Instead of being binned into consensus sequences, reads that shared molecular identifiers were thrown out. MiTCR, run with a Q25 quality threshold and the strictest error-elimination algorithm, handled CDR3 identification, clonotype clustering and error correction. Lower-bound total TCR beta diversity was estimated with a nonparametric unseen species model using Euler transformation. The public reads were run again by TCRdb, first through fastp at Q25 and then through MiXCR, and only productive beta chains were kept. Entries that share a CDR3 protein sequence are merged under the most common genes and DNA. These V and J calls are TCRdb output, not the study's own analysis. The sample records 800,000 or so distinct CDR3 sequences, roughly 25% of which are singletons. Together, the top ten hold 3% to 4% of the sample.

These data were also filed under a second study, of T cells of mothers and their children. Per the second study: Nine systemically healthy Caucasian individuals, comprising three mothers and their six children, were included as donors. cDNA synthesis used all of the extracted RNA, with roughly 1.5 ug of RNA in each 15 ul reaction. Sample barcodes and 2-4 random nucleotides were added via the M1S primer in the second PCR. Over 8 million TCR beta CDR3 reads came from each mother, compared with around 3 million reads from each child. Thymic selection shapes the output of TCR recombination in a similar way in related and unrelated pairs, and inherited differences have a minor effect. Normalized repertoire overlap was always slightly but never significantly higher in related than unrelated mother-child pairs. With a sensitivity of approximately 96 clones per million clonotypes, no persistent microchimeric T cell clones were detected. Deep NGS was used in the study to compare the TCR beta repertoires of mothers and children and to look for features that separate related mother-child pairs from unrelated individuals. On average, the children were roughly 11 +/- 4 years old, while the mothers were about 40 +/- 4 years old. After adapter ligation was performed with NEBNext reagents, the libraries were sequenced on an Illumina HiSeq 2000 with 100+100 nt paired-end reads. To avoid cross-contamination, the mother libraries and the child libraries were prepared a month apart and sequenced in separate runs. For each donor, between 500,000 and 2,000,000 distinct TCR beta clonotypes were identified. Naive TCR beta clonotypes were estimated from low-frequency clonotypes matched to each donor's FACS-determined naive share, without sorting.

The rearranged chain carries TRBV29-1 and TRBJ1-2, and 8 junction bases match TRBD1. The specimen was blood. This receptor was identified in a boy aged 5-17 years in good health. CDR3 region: CSVQGATRGYTF. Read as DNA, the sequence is TGCAGCGTCCAGGGGGCGACCCGCGGCTACACCTTC.